The following is a TCR beta chain sequence with its context. Its matching antigen is unknown. The source of the sample is a study of T cell responses to AZD1222 COVID-19 vaccine. In the study overall: Second-dose recipients at about 4 or about 12 weeks were treated as one pooled group. Study observations and caveats: Reports say nearly half of spike-specific TCRs go after unmutated variant regions. Donors were chiefly white British, with a greater number of females, and clonal diversity was perhaps underestimated.

Clones were sequenced by immunoSEQ multiplex PCR, and TCRdb holds only the in-frame ones, with some missing. Seen here are 65,000 to 90,000 clones, roughly 88% observed once, and the top ten hold around 21%. CDR1 and CDR2 (germline): SGHRS, YFSETQ. The CDR3 runs to 13 residues. Trimming pared 0 bases from V and 6 bases from J, leaving 6 bases between. Sequencing used peripheral blood, obtained on day 0 of AZD1222 vaccination. The TCR originated in an adult in good health. The V and J genes are TRBV5-1 and TRBJ2-2; no firm D call. CDR3 amino acids: CASSLDGPGELFF. For the CDR3, the DNA is TGCGCCAGCAGCTTGGATGGGCCCGGGGAGCTGTTTTTT.